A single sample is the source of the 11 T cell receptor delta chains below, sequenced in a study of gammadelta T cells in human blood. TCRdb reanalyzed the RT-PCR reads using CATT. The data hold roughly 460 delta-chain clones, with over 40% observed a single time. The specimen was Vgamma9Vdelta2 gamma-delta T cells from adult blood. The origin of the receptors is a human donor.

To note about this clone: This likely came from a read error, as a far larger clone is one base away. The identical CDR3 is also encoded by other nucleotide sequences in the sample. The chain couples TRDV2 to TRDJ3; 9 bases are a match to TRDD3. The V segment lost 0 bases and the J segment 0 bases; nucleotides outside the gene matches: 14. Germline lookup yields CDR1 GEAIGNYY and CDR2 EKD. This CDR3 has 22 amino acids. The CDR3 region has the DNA TGTGCCTGTGACACCGGATATGGGGGATATGCGTCCCCCTCCTGGGACACCCGACAGATGTTTTTC. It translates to CACDTGYGGYASPSWDTRQMFF.

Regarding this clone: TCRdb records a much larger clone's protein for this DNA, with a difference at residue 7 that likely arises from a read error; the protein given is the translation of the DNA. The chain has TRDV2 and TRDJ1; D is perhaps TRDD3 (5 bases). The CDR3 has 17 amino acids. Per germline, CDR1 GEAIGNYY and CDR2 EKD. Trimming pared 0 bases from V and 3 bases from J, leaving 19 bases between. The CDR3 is CACDTVCAAWAADKLIF. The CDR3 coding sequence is TGTGCCTGTGACACCGTATGCGCCGCCTGGGCGGCCGATAAACTCATCTTT.

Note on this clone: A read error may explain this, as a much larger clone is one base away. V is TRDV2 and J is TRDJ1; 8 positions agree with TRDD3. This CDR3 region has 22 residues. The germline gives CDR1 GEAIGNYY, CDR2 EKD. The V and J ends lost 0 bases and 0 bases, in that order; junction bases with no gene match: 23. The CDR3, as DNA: TGTGCCTGTGACACCTACTTCCAATCTTTAAGGGATACGGCCGCGTACACCGATAAACTCATCTTT. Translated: CACDTYFQSLRDTAAYTDKLIF.

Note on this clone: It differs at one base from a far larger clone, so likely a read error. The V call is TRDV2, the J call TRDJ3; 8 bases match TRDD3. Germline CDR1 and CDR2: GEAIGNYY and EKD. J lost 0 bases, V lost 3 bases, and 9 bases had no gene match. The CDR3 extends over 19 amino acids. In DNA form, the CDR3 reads TGTGCCTGTGACGACTGGGGGGTGCCTAGCTCCTGGGACACCCGACAGATGTTTTTC. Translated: CACDDWGVPSSWDTRQMFF.

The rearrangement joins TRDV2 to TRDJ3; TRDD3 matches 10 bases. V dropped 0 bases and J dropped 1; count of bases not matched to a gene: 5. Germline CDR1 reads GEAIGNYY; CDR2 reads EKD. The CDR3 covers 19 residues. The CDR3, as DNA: TGTGCCTGTGACACCGCCAAACTGGGGGATTCCTGGGACACCCGACAGATGTTTTTC. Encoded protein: CACDTAKLGDSWDTRQMFF.

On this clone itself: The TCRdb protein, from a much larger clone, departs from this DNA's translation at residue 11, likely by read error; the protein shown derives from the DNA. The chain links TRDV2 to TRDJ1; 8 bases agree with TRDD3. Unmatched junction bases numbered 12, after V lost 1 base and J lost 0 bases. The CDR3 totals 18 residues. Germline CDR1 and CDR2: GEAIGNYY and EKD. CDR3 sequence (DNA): TGTGCCTGTGACACGATTACTGGGGGGCCCAAGTACACCGATAAACTCATCTTT. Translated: CACDTITGGPKYTDKLIF.

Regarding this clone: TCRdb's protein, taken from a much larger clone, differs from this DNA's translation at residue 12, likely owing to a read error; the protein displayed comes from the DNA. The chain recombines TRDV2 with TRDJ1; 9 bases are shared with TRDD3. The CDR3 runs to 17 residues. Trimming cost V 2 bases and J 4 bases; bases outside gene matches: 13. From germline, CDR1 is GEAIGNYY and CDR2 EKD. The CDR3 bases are TGTGCCTGTGACATCCTCACTGGGGGACCGTACATCGATAAACTCATCTTT. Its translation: CACDILTGGPYIDKLIF.

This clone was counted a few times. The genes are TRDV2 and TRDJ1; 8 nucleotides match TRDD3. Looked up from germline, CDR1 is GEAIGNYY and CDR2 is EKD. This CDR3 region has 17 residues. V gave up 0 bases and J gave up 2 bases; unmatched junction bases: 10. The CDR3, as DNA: TGTGCCTGTGACACCCTTCCCGTACTGGGGGCGACCGATAAACTCATCTTT. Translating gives CACDTLPVLGATDKLIF.

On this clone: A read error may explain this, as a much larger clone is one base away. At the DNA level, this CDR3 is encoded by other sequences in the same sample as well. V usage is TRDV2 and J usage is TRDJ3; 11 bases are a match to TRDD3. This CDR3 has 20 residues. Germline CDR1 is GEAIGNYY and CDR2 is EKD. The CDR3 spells CACDTAGGYRSSWDTRQMFF. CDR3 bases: TGTGCCTGTGACACCGCTGGGGGATACCGAAGCTCCTGGGACACTCGACAGATGTTTTTC.

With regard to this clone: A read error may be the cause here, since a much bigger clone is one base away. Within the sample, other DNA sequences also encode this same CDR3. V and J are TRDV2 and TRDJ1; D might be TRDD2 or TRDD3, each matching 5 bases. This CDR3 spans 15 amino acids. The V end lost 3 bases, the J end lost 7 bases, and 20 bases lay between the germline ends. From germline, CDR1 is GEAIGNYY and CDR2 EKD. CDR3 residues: CACDAVSNPTGKLIF. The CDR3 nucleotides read TGTGCCTGTGACGCCGTCTCGAACCCTACTGGTAAACTCATCTTT.

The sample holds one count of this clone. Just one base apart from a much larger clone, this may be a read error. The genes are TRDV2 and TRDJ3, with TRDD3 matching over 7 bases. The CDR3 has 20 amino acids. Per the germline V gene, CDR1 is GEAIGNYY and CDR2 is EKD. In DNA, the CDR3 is TGTGCCTGTGACGCCAGTCAGCAAGGGATACAAGCCTGGGACACCCGACAGGTGTTTTTC. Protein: CACDASQQGIQAWDTRQVFF.